This T cell receptor (beta chain) was identified in a study of T cell repertoires in cytomegalovirus infection. As for the study in general: Both CMV infection and a matching HLA type were indicated by public TCR beta signatures.

TCRdb itself ran the reads through MiXCR, one entry per CDR3 protein. Of hundreds of thousands of distinct CDR3 sequences listed, 17% are singletons. Broader study findings: HLA-C-restricted TCR beta clonotypes specific for CMV led the ex vivo response.

Germline lookup yields CDR1 SGHTA and CDR2 FQGNSA. The CDR3 totals 15 residues. V was cut by 0 bases and J by 1 base, with 6 bases left in between. This clonotype was counted at least ten times. Its cognate antigen is unknown. Sequencing was carried out using PBMCs. This chain connects TRBV7-2 to TRBJ2-2; D unclear. The receptor comes from a human donor in good health (CMV status not recorded). Some clones in this sample may be carry-over from other donors' samples. CDR3 sequence: CASSLAPRNTGELFF. The CDR3 coding sequence is TGTGCCAGCAGCTTAGCGCCACGGAACACCGGGGAGCTGTTTTTT.